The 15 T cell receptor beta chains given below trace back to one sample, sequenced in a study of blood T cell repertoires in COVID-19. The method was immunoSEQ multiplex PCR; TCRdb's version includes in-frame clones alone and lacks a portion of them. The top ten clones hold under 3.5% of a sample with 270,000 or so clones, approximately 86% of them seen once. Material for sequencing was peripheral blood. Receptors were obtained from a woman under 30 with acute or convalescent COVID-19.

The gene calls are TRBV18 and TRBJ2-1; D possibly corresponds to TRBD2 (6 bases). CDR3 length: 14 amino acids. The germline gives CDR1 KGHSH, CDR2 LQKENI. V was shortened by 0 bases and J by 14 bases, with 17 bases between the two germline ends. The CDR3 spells CASSPPTRGSWEFF. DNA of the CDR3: TGTGCCAGCTCACCACCGACTAGAGGTTCGTGGGAGTTCTTC.

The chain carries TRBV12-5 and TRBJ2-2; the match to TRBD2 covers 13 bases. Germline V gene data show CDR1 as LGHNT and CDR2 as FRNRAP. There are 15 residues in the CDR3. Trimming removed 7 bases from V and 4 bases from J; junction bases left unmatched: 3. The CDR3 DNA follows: TGTGCTAGTGCTAGACTAGCGGGAGGCACCGGGGAGCTGTTTTTT. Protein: CASARLAGGTGELFF.

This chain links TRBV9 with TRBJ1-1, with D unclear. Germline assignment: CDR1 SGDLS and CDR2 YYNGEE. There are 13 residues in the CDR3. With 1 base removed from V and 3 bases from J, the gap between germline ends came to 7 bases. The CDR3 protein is CASSVNSHTEAFF. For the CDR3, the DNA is TGTGCCAGCAGCGTAAACAGTCACACTGAAGCTTTCTTT.

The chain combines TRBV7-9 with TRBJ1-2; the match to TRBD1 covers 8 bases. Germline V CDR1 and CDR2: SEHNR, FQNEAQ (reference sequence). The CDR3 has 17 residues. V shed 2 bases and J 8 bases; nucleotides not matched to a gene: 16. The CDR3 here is CASSLSGTRQGTLGYTF. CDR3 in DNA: TGTGCCAGCAGCTTATCTGGAACTCGACAGGGGACCCTCGGCTACACCTTC.

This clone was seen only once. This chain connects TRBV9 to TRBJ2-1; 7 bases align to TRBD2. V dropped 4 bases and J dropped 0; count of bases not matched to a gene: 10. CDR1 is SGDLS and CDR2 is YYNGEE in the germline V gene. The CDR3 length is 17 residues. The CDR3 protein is CASSPNEGLVSYNEQFF. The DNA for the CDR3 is TGTGCCAGCAGCCCAAACGAAGGACTAGTCTCCTACAATGAGCAGTTCTTC. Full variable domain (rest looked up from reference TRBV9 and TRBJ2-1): DSGVTQTPKHLITATGQRVTLRCSPRSGDLSVYWYQQSLDQGLQFLIQYYNGEERAKGNILERFSAQQFPDLHSELNLSSLELGDSALYFCASSPNEGLVSYNEQFFGPGTRLTVL.

In DNA, the CDR3 is TGTGCCAGCAGCTTAGTGGGGGGACTAGCGGGCACCGGGGAGCTGTTTTTT. Protein: CASSLVGGLAGTGELFF. The chain is built from TRBV7-2 and TRBJ2-2; 12 nucleotides align to TRBD2. CDR3 length equals 17 residues. The germline gives CDR1 SGHTA, CDR2 FQGNSA. V was clipped by 1 base and J by 4 bases; unmatched bases: 4.

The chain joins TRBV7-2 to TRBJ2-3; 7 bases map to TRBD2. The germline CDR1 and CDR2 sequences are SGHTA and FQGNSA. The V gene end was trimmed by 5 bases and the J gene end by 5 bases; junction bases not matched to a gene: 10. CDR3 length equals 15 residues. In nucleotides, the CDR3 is TGTGCCAGCAGCCTCGGACTAGTCATGGGAGATACGCAGTATTTT. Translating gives CASSLGLVMGDTQYF.

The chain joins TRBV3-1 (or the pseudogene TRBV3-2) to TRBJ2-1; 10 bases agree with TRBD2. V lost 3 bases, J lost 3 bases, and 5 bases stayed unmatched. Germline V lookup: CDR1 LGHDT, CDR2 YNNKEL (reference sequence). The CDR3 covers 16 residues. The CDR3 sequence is CASSQARTSGYNEQFF. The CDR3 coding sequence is TGTGCCAGCAGCCAGGCCAGGACTAGCGGCTACAATGAGCAGTTCTTC.

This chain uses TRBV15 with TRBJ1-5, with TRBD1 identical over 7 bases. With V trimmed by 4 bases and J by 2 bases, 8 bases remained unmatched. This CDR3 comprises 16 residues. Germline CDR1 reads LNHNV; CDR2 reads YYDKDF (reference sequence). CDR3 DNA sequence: TGTGCCACCAGCAAGCTCAGACAGGGCGGCAATCAGCCCCAGCATTTT. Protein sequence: CATSKLRQGGNQPQHF.

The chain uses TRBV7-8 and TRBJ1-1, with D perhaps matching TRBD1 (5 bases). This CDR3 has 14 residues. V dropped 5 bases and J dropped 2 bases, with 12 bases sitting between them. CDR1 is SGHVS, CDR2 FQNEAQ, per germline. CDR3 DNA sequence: TGTGCCAGCAGCGAAGGACACCGAAACACTGAAGCTTTCTTT. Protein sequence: CASSEGHRNTEAFF.

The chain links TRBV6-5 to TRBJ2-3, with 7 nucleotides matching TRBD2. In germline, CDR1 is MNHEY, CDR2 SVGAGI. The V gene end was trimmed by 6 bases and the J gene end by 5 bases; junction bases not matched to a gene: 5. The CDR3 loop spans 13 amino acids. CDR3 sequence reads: CASRDASGDTQYF. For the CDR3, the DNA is TGTGCCAGCAGGGACGCTAGCGGAGATACGCAGTATTTT.

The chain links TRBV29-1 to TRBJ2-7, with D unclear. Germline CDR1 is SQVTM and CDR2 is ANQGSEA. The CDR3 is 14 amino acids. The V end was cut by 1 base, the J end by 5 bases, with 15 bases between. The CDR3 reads CSVEGLTSQDEQYF. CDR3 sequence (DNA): TGCAGCGTTGAAGGTTTGACATCTCAGGACGAGCAGTACTTC.

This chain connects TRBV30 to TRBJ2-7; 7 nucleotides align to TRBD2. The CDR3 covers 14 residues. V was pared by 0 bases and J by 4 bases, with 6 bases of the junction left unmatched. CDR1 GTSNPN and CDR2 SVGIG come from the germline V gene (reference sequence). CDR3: CAWSVGGSGYEQYF. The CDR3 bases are TGTGCCTGGAGTGTTGGCGGGAGTGGATACGAGCAGTACTTC.

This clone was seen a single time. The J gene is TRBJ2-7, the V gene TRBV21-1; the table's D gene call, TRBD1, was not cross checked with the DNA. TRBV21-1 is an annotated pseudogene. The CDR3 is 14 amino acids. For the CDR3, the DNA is TGTGCCAGCGTCATCCGGGACAGGGTCTACGAGCAGTACTTC. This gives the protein CASVIRDRVYEQYF.

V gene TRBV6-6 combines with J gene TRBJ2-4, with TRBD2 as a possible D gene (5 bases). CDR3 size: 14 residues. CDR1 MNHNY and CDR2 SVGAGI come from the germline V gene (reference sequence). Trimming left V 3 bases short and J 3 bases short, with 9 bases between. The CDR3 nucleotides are TGTGCCAGCAGTTATCCGGGGAGCAAAAACATTCAGTACTTC. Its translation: CASSYPGSKNIQYF.